This entry lists 24 T cell receptor beta chains sequenced from one sample in a study of T cell responses to AZD1222 COVID-19 vaccine. Assay used: immunoSEQ multiplex PCR; TCRdb lists only in-frame clones, some missing. The sample yields 100,000 or so clones, roughly nine tenths seen once. The sequencing used peripheral blood, collected 28 days after the second AZD1222 dose. These receptors originate from an adult who received the AZD1222 COVID-19 vaccine.

The J gene is TRBJ1-1, the V gene TRBV3-1 (or the pseudogene TRBV3-2); D is undetermined. Trimming pared 2 bases from V and 0 bases from J, leaving 16 bases between. The CDR3 consists of 17 residues. Germline V gene lookup returns CDR1 LGHDT and CDR2 YNNKEL (reference sequence). The CDR3 DNA is TGTGCCAGCAGCCAAAGCCCAGTTGGAGCCATGAACACTGAAGCTTTCTTT. It yields the protein CASSQSPVGAMNTEAFF.

CDR3 region: CASSREGQNEQFF. Written as DNA, the CDR3 is TGTGCCAGTAGTCGGGAGGGCCAGAATGAGCAGTTCTTC. This chain uses TRBV19 with TRBJ2-1; TRBD2 matches 8 bases. V was pared by 5 bases and J by 7 bases, with 4 bases of the junction left unmatched. The germline gives CDR1 LNHDA, CDR2 SQIVND (reference sequence). CDR3 length: 13 amino acids.

The chain employs TRBV7-2 and TRBJ2-2, with a weak D call TRBD2 (5 bases). Trimming removed 5 bases from V and 8 bases from J, with 15 bases in between. The germline V gene encodes CDR1 SGHTA and CDR2 FQGNSA. There are 14 residues in the CDR3. The DNA of the CDR3 is TGTGCCAGCAGCCTTGGACTCCCTAAGGGGGAGCTGTTTTTT. It yields the protein CASSLGLPKGELFF.

This clone appeared once. V is TRBV27 and J is TRBJ1-5; possible D gene TRBD1, 6 bases. CDR1 MNHEY and CDR2 SMNVEV come from the germline V gene (reference sequence). Deletions cut 6 bases from V and 7 bases from J, with 10 bases between. This CDR3 contains 12 residues. As DNA, the CDR3 is TGTGCCAGCAGACAGGGACGACAGCCCCAGCATTTT. Amino acid sequence: CASRQGRQPQHF.

The table lists this clone with a few counts. The chain joins TRBV5-5 to TRBJ1-4, with D uncertain. Looked up from germline, CDR1 is SGHKS and CDR2 is YYEKEE (reference sequence). Trimming stripped 7 bases from V and 4 bases from J, with 8 bases between. CDR3 size: 12 residues. CDR3 protein: CASGFLNEKLFF. CDR3 in DNA: TGTGCCAGCGGATTCCTTAATGAAAAACTGTTTTTT.

This clone was observed once. The chain has TRBV19 and TRBJ2-3; TRBD2 is a possible D gene (7 bases). The germline CDR1 and CDR2 sequences are LNHDA and SQIVND (reference sequence). There are 18 residues in the CDR3. V gave up 5 bases and J gave up 3 bases, with 24 bases separating them. CDR3 sequence: CASSPLRGPLLRTDTQYF. In nucleotides, the CDR3 is TGTGCCAGTAGTCCTCTGCGGGGGCCCCTCTTGCGTACAGATACGCAGTATTTT.

This clone showed up just once. J is TRBJ2-7 and V is TRBV12-3 or TRBV12-4, with 9 positions matching TRBD2. This CDR3 is 12 amino acids long. The trim removed 5 bases at V and 6 bases at J, leaving 2 bases unmatched. The CDR3 DNA reads TGTGCCAGCAGTCTGACTAGCGGCGAGCAGTACTTC. Residues: CASSLTSGEQYF.

V gene TRBV9 combines with J gene TRBJ2-4; 11 bases agree with TRBD1. Per the germline V gene, CDR1 is SGDLS and CDR2 is YYNGEE. CDR3 length equals 15 residues. V trimming: 6 bases; J trimming: 8 bases; junction bases outside the gene matches: 10. For the CDR3, the DNA is TGTGCCAGCACCGGGGGACAGGGGGGTTCGGACATTCAGTACTTC. It yields the protein CASTGGQGGSDIQYF.

The chain joins TRBV7-8 to TRBJ2-1, with 7 nucleotides matching TRBD2. The ends lost 5 bases at V and 7 bases at J; junction bases unmatched: 8. In germline, CDR1 is SGHVS, CDR2 FQNEAQ. The CDR3 covers 14 residues. In nucleotides, the CDR3 is TGTGCCAGCAGCCCTAGCGGAGTCCCGAATGAGCAGTTCTTC. It specifies CASSPSGVPNEQFF.

The chain combines TRBV3-1 (or the pseudogene TRBV3-2) with TRBJ1-1; possible D gene TRBD1, 5 bases. The germline V and J ends were trimmed by 4 bases and 11 bases, with 20 bases remaining between them. Germline CDR1 reads LGHDT; CDR2 reads YNNKEL (reference sequence). This CDR3 contains 14 residues. The chain's CDR3 is CASSRRGIKGDAFF. For the CDR3, the DNA is TGTGCCAGCAGCCGGCGCGGGATAAAAGGGGATGCTTTCTTT.

Turning to this clone: Other nucleotide sequences from this sample produce the same CDR3. V gene TRBV18 combines with J gene TRBJ1-4; D is unclear. CDR3 length equals 13 residues. The germline gives CDR1 KGHSH, CDR2 LQKENI. Trimming left V 2 bases short and J 5 bases short, with 6 bases between. The CDR3 reads CASSPGLNEKLFF. The CDR3 DNA reads TGTGCCAGCTCACCAGGGCTGAATGAAAAACTGTTTTTT.

This rearrangement joins TRBV3-1 (or the pseudogene TRBV3-2) to TRBJ2-7; D call uncertain. Germline CDR1 and CDR2: LGHDT and YNNKEL (reference sequence). CDR3 length: 16 amino acids. V was trimmed by 3 bases and J by 2 bases, leaving 17 bases between them. The CDR3 bases are TGTGCCAGCAGCCATGGTTCAGAATTATCTCCCTACGAGCAGTACTTC. Residues: CASSHGSELSPYEQYF.

This sequence joins TRBV4-1 and TRBJ2-3; 7 positions agree with TRBD2. After removal of 6 bases from V and 2 bases from J, the junction contained 11 bases not matched to a gene. The V gene's germline CDR1 is MGHRA and CDR2 YSYEKL. The CDR3 loop spans 16 amino acids. Here the CDR3 reads CASSSSAGLLTDTQYF. The CDR3, as DNA: TGCGCCAGCAGTTCCTCAGCGGGGCTTCTCACAGATACGCAGTATTTT.

The chain employs TRBV2 and TRBJ2-7, with no clear D. The CDR3 contains 15 residues. V was shortened by 4 bases and J by 2 bases, with 15 bases between the two germline ends. Looked up from germline, CDR1 is SNHLY and CDR2 is FYNNEI. CDR3: CASSVGQTRAYEQYF. CDR3 DNA sequence: TGTGCCAGCAGTGTTGGGCAGACCAGAGCCTACGAGCAGTACTTC. Filled out from reference TRBV2 and TRBJ2-7, the complete variable domain reads EPEVTQTPSHQVTQMGQEVILRCVPISNHLYFYWYRQILGQKVEFLVSFYNNEISEKSEIFDDQFSVERPDGSNFTLKIRSTKLEDSAMYFCASSVGQTRAYEQYFGPGTRLTVT.

The chain uses TRBV28 and TRBJ1-2; the D gene is possibly TRBD1 (5 bases). Trimming removed 6 bases at V and 6 bases at J, with 23 bases between. The length of the CDR3 is 16 residues. CDR1 is MDHEN, CDR2 SYDVKM, per germline. The CDR3 spells CASSPAGGARVNGYTF. The CDR3, as DNA: TGTGCCAGCAGCCCAGCCGGCGGGGCGCGAGTAAATGGCTACACCTTC.

The chain's CDR3 is CASSPGVHYEQYF. The DNA for the CDR3 is TGTGCCAGCAGCCCCGGCGTGCACTACGAGCAGTACTTC. The genes are TRBV12-3 or TRBV12-4 and TRBJ2-7; D unclear. Trimming took 6 bases from V and 3 from J, leaving 12 bases between them. The CDR3 sequence is 13 residues long.

The count of this clone is one. The rearrangement joins TRBV11-2 to TRBJ2-1, with 10 bases lining up with TRBD2. This CDR3 comprises 18 residues. V lost 3 bases to trimming and J lost 0 bases; unmatched junction nucleotides: 8. CDR1 is SGHAT, CDR2 FQNNGV, per germline. CDR3 bases: TGTGCCAGCAGCTTTCCCTCACTAGCGGGGAGCTCCTACAATGAGCAGTTCTTC. It encodes CASSFPSLAGSSYNEQFF. The entire variable domain, with the rest obtained from reference TRBV11-2 and TRBJ2-1, is as follows: EAGVAQSPRYKIIEKRQSVAFWCNPISGHATLYWYQQILGQGPKLLIQFQNNGVVDDSQLPKDRFSAERLKGVDSTLKIQPAKLEDSAVYLCASSFPSLAGSSYNEQFFGPGTRLTVL.

This clone showed up just once. Within the sample, other DNA sequences also encode this same CDR3. CDR3 protein: CASSLRGGEQYF. The CDR3 nucleotides read TGTGCCAGCAGTCTTCGGGGAGGCGAGCAGTACTTC. The genes are TRBV6-5 and TRBJ2-7; tentative D call: TRBD2 (6 bases). V was shortened by 5 bases and J by 6 bases, with 11 bases between the two germline ends. This CDR3 has 12 amino acids. Germline V gene lookup returns CDR1 MNHEY and CDR2 SVGAGI.

The CDR3 here is CASIPGRGTSRGEQFF. The CDR3 DNA sequence: TGTGCCAGCATCCCGGGCAGGGGGACTAGCCGGGGTGAGCAGTTCTTC. The chain uses TRBV27 and TRBJ2-1; 9 bases fit TRBD2. The germline gives CDR1 MNHEY, CDR2 SMNVEV (reference sequence). This CDR3 is built from 16 residues. Germline trimming cut 7 bases from V and 9 bases from J; bases unmatched to any gene: 16.

This chain connects TRBV23-1 to TRBJ2-7; unclear D gene. TRBV23-1 is placed among ORFs of uncertain function. CDR3 length: 11 amino acids. V lost 1 base to trimming and J lost 6 bases, with 4 bases between them. CDR3 sequence reads: CASSQWGEQYF. The CDR3 nucleotides read TGCGCCAGCAGTCAATGGGGCGAGCAGTACTTC.

V and J are TRBV5-4 and TRBJ1-1; D gene ambiguous. The ends were cut back, 7 bases at V and 1 base at J, with 11 bases in the middle. The CDR3 totals 13 residues. Germline assignment: CDR1 SGHNT and CDR2 YYREEE (reference sequence). The DNA of the CDR3 is TGTGCCAGCGGGAACGGACGGAACACTGAAGCTTTCTTT. This codes for CASGNGRNTEAFF.

The CDR3 loop is CASSLAQNYEQYF. The CDR3 DNA sequence: TGTGCCAGCAGTTTAGCCCAGAACTACGAGCAGTACTTC. The chain is built from TRBV27 and TRBJ2-7; D remains ambiguous. The V gene's germline CDR1 is MNHEY and CDR2 SMNVEV (reference sequence). The CDR3 is 13 residues long. Trimming cost V 2 bases and J 3 bases, with 8 bases left between them.

The J gene is TRBJ2-1, the V gene TRBV27, with D maybe TRBD2 (5 bases). Germline loops: CDR1 MNHEY, CDR2 SMNVEV (reference sequence). The CDR3 loop spans 16 amino acids. Trimming removed 6 bases at V and 2 bases at J, with 17 bases between. The CDR3 DNA reads TGTGCCAGCAGCCTCCGCATTACCGGGGCCTACAATGAGCAGTTCTTC. It encodes CASSLRITGAYNEQFF.

The chain couples TRBV3-1 (or the pseudogene TRBV3-2) to TRBJ1-2, with no clear D. This CDR3 is 14 amino acids long. The germline V gene encodes CDR1 LGHDT and CDR2 YNNKEL (reference sequence). V lost 0 bases to trimming and J lost 4 bases, with 9 bases between them. The CDR3 nucleotides are TGTGCCAGCAGCCAAGATAGGCTCCCCTATGGCTACACCTTC. Amino acid sequence: CASSQDRLPYGYTF.